Described below is a single T cell receptor (beta chain) sequence and its context. Its antigen remains unknown. All of the donors were Caucasians in good health. The sample is drawn from a study of identical twins. Findings of the study overall: In cord blood, abundant beta clonotypes had fewer insertions; memory showed no trend. Zero-insertion analyses could be partly confounded by invariant MAIT and iNKT cells.

Unique molecular identifiers were present on the cDNA, and a universal primer site came from template switching. MiXCR, run by TCRdb on the 5' RACE reads, gives a single entry per CDR3 protein. The sample shows approximately 690,000 distinct CDR3 sequences, around 6% of them seen only once. CDR1 DFQATT and CDR2 SNEGSKA come from the germline V gene (reference sequence). This CDR3 contains 15 residues. Trimming removed 0 bases from V and 6 bases from J; junction bases left unmatched: 4. The V and J genes are TRBV20-1 and TRBJ2-1; 11 bases fit TRBD2. The sequencing input was naive T cells sorted from blood. The clonotype comes from a man between 18 and 29 years old in good health. The CDR3 loop is CSARDRLAGGNEQFF. The CDR3 DNA follows: TGCAGTGCTAGAGATCGGCTAGCGGGAGGCAATGAGCAGTTCTTC.